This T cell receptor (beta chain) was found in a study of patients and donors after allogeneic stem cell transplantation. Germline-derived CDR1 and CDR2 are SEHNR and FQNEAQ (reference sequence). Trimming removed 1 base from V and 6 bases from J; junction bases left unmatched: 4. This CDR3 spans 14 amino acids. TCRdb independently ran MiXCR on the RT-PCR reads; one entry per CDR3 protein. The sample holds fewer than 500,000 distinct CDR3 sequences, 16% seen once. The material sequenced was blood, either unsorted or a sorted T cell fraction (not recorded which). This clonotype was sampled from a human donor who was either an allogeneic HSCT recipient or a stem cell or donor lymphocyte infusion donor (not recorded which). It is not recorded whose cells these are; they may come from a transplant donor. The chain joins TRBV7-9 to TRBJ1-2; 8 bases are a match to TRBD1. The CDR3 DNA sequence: TGTGCCAGCAGCTTAGGGGCAGGGGGCCATGGCTACACCTTC. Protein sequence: CASSLGAGGHGYTF. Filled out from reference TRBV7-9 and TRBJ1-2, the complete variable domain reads DTGVSQNPRHKITKRGQNVTFRCDPISEHNRLYWYRQTLGQGPEFLTYFQNEAQLEKSRLLSDRFSAERPKGSFSTLEIQRTEQGDSAMYLCASSLGAGGHGYTFGSGTRLTVV.